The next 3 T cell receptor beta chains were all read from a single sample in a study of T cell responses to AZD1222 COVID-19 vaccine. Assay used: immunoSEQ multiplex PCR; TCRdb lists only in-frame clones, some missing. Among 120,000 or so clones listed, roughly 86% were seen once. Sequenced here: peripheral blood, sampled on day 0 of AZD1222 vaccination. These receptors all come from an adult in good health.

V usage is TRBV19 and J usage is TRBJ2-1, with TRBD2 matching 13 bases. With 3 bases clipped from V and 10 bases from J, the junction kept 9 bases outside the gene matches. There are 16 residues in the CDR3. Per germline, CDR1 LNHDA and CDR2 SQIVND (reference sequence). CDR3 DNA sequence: TGTGCCAGTAGTATGAGAGGGACTAGCGGGATGTGGGAGCAGTTCTTC. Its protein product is CASSMRGTSGMWEQFF.

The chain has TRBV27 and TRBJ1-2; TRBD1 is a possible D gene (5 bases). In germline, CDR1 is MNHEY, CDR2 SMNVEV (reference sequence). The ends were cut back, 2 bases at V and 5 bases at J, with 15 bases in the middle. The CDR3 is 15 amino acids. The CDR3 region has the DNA TGTGCCAGCAGTTTAACCCGATCGGGGGAATATGGCTACACCTTC. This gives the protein CASSLTRSGEYGYTF.

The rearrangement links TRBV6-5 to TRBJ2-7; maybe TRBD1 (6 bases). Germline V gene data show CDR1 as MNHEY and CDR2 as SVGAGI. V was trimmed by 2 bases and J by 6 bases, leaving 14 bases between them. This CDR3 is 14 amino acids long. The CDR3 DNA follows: TGTGCCAGCAGTTACGGAACAACAGGGATCGAGCAGTACTTC. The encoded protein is CASSYGTTGIEQYF.